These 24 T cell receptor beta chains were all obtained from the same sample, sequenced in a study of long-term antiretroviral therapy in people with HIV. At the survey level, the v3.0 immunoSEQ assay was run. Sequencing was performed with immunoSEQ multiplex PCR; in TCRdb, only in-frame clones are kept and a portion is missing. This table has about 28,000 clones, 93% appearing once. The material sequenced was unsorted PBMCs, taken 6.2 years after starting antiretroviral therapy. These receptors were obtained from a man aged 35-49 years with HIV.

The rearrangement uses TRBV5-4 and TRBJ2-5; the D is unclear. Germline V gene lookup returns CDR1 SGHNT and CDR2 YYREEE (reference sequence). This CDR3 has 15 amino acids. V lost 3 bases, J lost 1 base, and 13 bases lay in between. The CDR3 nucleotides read TGTGCCAGCAGCTCCGAACGTTACCCCCAAGAGACCCAGTACTTC. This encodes CASSSERYPQETQYF.

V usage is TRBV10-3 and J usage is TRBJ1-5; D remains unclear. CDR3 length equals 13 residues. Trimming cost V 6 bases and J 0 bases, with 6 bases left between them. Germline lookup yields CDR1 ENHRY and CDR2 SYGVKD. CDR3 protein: CAIREDSNQPQHF. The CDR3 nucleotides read TGTGCCATCAGAGAGGATAGCAATCAGCCCCAGCATTTT.

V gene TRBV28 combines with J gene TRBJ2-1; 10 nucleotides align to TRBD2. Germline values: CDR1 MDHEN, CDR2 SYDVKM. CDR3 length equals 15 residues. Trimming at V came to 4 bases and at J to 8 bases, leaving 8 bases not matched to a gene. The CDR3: CASSSRPSGSHEQFF. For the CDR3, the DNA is TGTGCCAGCAGTTCACGTCCTAGCGGGAGCCATGAGCAGTTCTTC.

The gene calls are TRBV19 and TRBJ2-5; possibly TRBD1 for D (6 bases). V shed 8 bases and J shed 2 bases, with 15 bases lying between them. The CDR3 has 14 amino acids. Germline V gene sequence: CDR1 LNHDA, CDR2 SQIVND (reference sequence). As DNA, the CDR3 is TGTGCCAGTGGACTGGGGGCTAGTCAAGAGACCCAGTACTTC. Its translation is CASGLGASQETQYF.

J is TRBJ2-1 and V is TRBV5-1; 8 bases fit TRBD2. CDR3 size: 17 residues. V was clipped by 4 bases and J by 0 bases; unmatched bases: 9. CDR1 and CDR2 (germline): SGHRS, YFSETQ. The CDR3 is CASSPEASGSSYNEQFF. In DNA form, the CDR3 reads TGCGCCAGCAGCCCCGAGGCGAGCGGGAGCTCCTACAATGAGCAGTTCTTC.

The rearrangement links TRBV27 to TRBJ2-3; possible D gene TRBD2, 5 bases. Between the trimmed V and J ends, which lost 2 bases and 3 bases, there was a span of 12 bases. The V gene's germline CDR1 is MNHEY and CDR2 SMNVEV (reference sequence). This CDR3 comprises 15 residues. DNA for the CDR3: TGTGCCAGCAGTTTAGGGGAGCCCCGGACAGATACGCAGTATTTT. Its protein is CASSLGEPRTDTQYF.

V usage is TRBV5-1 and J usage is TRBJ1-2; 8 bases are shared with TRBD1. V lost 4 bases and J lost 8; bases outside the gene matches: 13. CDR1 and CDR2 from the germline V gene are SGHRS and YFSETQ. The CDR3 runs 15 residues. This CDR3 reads CASSGQGAPVGGYTF. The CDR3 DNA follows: TGCGCCAGCAGCGGCCAGGGGGCCCCAGTGGGGGGCTACACCTTC.

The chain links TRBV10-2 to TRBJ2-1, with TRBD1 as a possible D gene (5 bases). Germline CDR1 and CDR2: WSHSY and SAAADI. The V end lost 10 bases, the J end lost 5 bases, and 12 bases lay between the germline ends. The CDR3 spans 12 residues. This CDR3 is CATGHSNNEQFF. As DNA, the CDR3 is TGCGCCACCGGACATAGCAACAATGAGCAGTTCTTC.

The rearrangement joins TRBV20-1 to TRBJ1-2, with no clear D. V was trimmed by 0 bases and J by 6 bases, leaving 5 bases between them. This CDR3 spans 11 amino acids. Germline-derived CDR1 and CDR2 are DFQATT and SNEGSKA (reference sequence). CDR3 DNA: TGCAGTGCTAGAGATCCGGATGGCTACACCTTC. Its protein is CSARDPDGYTF.

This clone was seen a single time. In nucleotides, the CDR3 is TGTGCCAGCAGCGAAACCGGGGGTCGCAATCAGCCCCAGCATTTT. As protein: CASSETGGRNQPQHF. The chain couples TRBV2 to TRBJ1-5; the D gene is possibly TRBD1 (5 bases). Germline V gene data show CDR1 as SNHLY and CDR2 as FYNNEI. The V and J ends lost 6 bases and 2 bases respectively, with 14 bases between them. This CDR3 contains 15 residues.

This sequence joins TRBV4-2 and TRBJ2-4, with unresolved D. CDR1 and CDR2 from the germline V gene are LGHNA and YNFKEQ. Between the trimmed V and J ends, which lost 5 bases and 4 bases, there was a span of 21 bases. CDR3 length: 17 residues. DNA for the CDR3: TGTGCCAGCAGCGGCCTTATCCACCAAGAGACTAAAAACATTCAGTACTTC. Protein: CASSGLIHQETKNIQYF.

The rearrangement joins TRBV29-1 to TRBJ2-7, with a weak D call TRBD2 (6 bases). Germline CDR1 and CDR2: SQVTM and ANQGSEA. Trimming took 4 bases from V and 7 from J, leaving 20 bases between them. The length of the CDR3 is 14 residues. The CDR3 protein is CSVAGGDSPREQYF. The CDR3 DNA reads TGCAGCGTTGCTGGCGGGGACTCGCCCAGGGAGCAGTACTTC.

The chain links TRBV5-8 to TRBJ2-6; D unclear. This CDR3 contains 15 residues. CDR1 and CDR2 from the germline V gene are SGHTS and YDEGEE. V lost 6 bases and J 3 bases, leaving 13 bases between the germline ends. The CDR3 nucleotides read TGTGCCAGCAACGGAAGGTTTTTTGGGGCCAACGTCCTGACTTTC. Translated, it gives CASNGRFFGANVLTF.

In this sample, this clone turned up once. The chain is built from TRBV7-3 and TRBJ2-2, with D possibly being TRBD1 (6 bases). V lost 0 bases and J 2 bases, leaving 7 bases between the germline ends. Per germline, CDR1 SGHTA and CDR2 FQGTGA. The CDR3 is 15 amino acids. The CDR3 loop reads CASSLTGQNTGELFF. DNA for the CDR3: TGTGCCAGCAGCTTAACGGGACAAAACACCGGGGAGCTGTTTTTT.

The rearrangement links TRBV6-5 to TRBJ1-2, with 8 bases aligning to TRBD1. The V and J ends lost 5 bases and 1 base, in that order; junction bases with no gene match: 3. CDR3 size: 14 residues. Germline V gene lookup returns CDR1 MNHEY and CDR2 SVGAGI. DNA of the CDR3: TGTGCCAGCAGTGTAACAGGGGGTAACTATGGCTACACCTTC. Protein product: CASSVTGGNYGYTF.

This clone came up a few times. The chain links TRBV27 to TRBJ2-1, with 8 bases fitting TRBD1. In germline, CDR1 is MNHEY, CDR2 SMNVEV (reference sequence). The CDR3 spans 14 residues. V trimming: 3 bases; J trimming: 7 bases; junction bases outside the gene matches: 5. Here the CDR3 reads CASSFTTGENEQFF. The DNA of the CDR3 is TGTGCCAGCAGTTTCACGACAGGGGAAAATGAGCAGTTCTTC.

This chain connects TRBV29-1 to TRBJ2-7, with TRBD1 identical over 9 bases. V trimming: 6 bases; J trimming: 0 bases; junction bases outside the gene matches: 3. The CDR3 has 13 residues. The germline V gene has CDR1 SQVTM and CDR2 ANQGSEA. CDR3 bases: TGCAGCGTCTGGACAGGGGACTCCTACGAGCAGTACTTC. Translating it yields CSVWTGDSYEQYF.

The CDR3 here is CASSVVSSGHLGDTQYF. As DNA, the CDR3 is TGTGCCAGCAGCGTAGTATCGAGCGGACATTTGGGAGATACGCAGTATTTT. This chain links TRBV9 with TRBJ2-3; the D call may be TRBD1 or TRBD2 (5 bases each). Trimming pared 0 bases from V and 5 bases from J, leaving 19 bases between. The CDR3 contains 17 residues. Germline CDR1 is SGDLS and CDR2 is YYNGEE. The full variable domain, completed using reference TRBV9 and TRBJ2-3, is DSGVTQTPKHLITATGQRVTLRCSPRSGDLSVYWYQQSLDQGLQFLIQYYNGEERAKGNILERFSAQQFPDLHSELNLSSLELGDSALYFCASSVVSSGHLGDTQYFGPGTRLTVL.

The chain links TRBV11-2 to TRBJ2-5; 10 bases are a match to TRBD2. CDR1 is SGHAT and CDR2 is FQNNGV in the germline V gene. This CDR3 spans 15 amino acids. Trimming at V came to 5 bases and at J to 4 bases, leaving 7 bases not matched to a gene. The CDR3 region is CASSPLAGERETQYF. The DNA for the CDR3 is TGTGCCAGCAGCCCTCTAGCGGGAGAGCGAGAGACCCAGTACTTC.

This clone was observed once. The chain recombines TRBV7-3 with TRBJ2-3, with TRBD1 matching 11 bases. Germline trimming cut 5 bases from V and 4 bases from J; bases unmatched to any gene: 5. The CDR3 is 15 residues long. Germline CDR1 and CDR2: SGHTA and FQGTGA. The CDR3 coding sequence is TGTGCCAGCAGCCACCGGGACAGGGGGGCAGATACGCAGTATTTT. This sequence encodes CASSHRDRGADTQYF.

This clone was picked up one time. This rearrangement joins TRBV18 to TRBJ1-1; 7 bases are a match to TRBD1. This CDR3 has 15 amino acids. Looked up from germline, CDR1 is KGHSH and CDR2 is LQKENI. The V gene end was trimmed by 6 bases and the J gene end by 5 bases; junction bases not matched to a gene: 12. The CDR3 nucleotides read TGTGCCAGCTCGGCTCGGGGGGCAGGGGGAACTGAAGCTTTCTTT. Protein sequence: CASSARGAGGTEAFF. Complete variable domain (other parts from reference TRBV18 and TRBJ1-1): NAGVMQNPRHLVRRRGQEARLRCSPMKGHSHVYWYRQLPEEGLKFMVYLQKENIIDESGMPKERFSAEFPKEGPSILRIQQVVRGDSAAYFCASSARGAGGTEAFFGQGTRLTVV.

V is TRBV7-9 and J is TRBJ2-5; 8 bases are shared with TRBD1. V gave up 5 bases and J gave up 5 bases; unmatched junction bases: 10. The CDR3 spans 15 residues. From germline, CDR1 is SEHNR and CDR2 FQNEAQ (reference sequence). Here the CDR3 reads CASSTLRGLRETQYF. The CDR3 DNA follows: TGTGCCAGCAGCACCCTCAGGGGGCTTAGGGAGACCCAGTACTTC.

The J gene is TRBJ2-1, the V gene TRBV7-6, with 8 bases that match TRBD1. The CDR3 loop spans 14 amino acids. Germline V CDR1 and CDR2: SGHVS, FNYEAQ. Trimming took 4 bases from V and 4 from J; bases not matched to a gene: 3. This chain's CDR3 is CASSSWTGYNEQFF. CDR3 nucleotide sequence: TGTGCCAGCAGCTCCTGGACAGGGTACAATGAGCAGTTCTTC.

DNA of the CDR3: TGCAGCGTTGTCGGTGAAGGACGGCAAGAGACCCAGTACTTC. As protein: CSVVGEGRQETQYF. The rearrangement uses TRBV29-1 and TRBJ2-5; D not resolved. The CDR3 spans 14 residues. The ends were cut back, 4 bases at V and 2 bases at J, with 14 bases in the middle. Looked up from germline, CDR1 is SQVTM and CDR2 is ANQGSEA.